The 15 T cell receptor beta chains below come from one sample, sequenced in a study of shared clonotypes between healthy human individuals. The table came from immunoSEQ multiplex PCR; TCRdb's copy has only in-frame clones and leaves some out. Of about 1.5 million clones in the sample, approximately 98% were seen once. The sequencing sample was made of naive CD4+ T cells sorted from blood. Indicated subset: CD45RA+ positively selected. These TCRs come from a young man in good health.

Worth noting for this clone: Additional DNA sequences in this sample encode the identical CDR3. This chain connects TRBV5-1 to TRBJ2-5, with D hard to call. V was pared by 0 bases and J by 2 bases, with 5 bases between. The CDR3 length is 13 residues. Per the germline V gene, CDR1 is SGHRS and CDR2 is YFSETQ. The CDR3 is CASSLALQETQYF. The CDR3 coding sequence is TGCGCCAGCAGCTTGGCCTTACAAGAGACCCAGTACTTC.

The chain employs TRBV29-1 and TRBJ1-2; D is ambiguous. V lost 2 bases and J lost 1, with 11 bases in between. CDR3 size: 14 residues. CDR1 is SQVTM and CDR2 is ANQGSEA in the germline V gene. CDR3 coding DNA: TGCAGCGTTGAATCCGAAGGCATTAACTATGGCTACACCTTC. Encoded protein: CSVESEGINYGYTF.

CDR3 residues: CAWGPGAFQFF. CDR3 sequence (DNA): TGTGCCTGGGGCCCAGGGGCGTTTCAGTTCTTC. The genes are TRBV30 and TRBJ2-1; TRBD1 is a possible D gene (6 bases). From germline, CDR1 is GTSNPN and CDR2 SVGIG (reference sequence). The V end lost 5 bases, the J end lost 13 bases, and 15 bases lay between the germline ends. The CDR3 has 11 residues.

V gene TRBV19 combines with J gene TRBJ2-2, with 9 bases matching TRBD2. The CDR3 is made up of 18 amino acids. V shed 5 bases, J shed 7 bases, and the junction held 17 bases outside the gene matches. CDR1 is LNHDA, CDR2 SQIVND, per germline (reference sequence). Here the CDR3 DNA reads TGTGCCAGTAGTCCGAACATGCGGGAGGGCCTCCGGAGCGGGGAGCTGTTTTTT. It specifies CASSPNMREGLRSGELFF. The full variable domain, in which reference TRBV19 and TRBJ2-2 provide the parts outside the CDR3, is DGGITQSPKYLFRKEGQNVTLSCEQNLNHDAMYWYRQDPGQGLRLIYYSQIVNDFQKGDIAEGYSVSREKKESFPLTVTSAQKNPTAFYLCASSPNMREGLRSGELFFGEGSRLTVL.

This rearrangement joins TRBV4-2 to TRBJ1-2; D is ambiguous. Trimming left V 1 base short and J 4 bases short, with 7 bases between. The CDR3 has 13 residues. CDR1 LGHNA and CDR2 YNFKEQ come from the germline V gene. This CDR3 reads CASSQGRRYGYTF. The CDR3 DNA reads TGTGCCAGCAGCCAAGGGCGGCGCTATGGCTACACCTTC.

The chain couples TRBV19 to TRBJ1-1, with D perhaps TRBD1 (5 bases). Germline V gene sequence: CDR1 LNHDA, CDR2 SQIVND (reference sequence). V lost 0 bases, J lost 7 bases, and 15 bases lay in between. This CDR3 is built from 15 residues. The CDR3 bases are TGTGCCAGTAGTATAGAGGGGTCGCGCCAGGGTGAAGCTTTCTTT. This translates into CASSIEGSRQGEAFF.

CDR3 in amino acids: CASKVGGAGGNTEAFF. The CDR3 bases are TGCGCCAGCAAGGTTGGGGGCGCAGGGGGGAACACTGAAGCTTTCTTT. V and J are TRBV5-1 and TRBJ1-1; 7 bases match TRBD1. The trim removed 6 bases at V and 1 base at J, leaving 12 bases unmatched. Germline V gene data show CDR1 as SGHRS and CDR2 as YFSETQ. The CDR3 covers 16 residues.

This chain joins TRBV5-1 and TRBJ2-3; the match to TRBD1 covers 7 bases. V was clipped by 3 bases and J by 0 bases; unmatched bases: 7. This CDR3 spans 16 amino acids. Germline-derived CDR1 and CDR2 are SGHRS and YFSETQ. CDR3 sequence reads: CASSSPPQGSTDTQYF. The CDR3 DNA sequence: TGCGCCAGCAGCTCGCCCCCACAGGGGAGCACAGATACGCAGTATTTT.

J is TRBJ2-4 and V is TRBV7-8; D call uncertain. In germline, CDR1 is SGHVS, CDR2 FQNEAQ. V was clipped by 5 bases and J by 9 bases, with 14 bases between them. The length of the CDR3 is 13 residues. CDR3 DNA sequence: TGTGCCAGCAGCGCCCGGAAGAGTGGCATTCAGTACTTC. This encodes CASSARKSGIQYF. The full variable domain, in which reference TRBV7-8 and TRBJ2-4 provide the parts outside the CDR3, is GAGVSQSPRYKVAKRGQDVALRCDPISGHVSLFWYQQALGQGPEFLTYFQNEAQLDKSGLPSDRFFAERPEGSVSTLKIQRTQQEDSAVYLCASSARKSGIQYFGAGTRLSVL.

The chain uses TRBV5-1 and TRBJ2-5, with D unresolved. The ends were cut back, 0 bases at V and 1 base at J, with 10 bases in the middle. Germline lookup yields CDR1 SGHRS and CDR2 YFSETQ. CDR3 length: 15 residues. The CDR3 DNA is TGCGCCAGCAGCTTGGTATTTAGCCCCCAAGAGACCCAGTACTTC. Its translation: CASSLVFSPQETQYF.

V and J are TRBV5-4 and TRBJ2-1; D perhaps matches TRBD2 (7 bases). This CDR3 comprises 15 residues. With 4 bases removed from V and 5 bases from J, the gap between germline ends came to 16 bases. Germline CDR1 reads SGHNT; CDR2 reads YYREEE (reference sequence). For the CDR3, the DNA is TGTGCCAGCAGCAGAGGGGGGGATTCTGACAATGAGCAGTTCTTC. This encodes CASSRGGDSDNEQFF.

The chain joins TRBV5-1 to TRBJ2-3; D is possibly TRBD1 (5 bases). Germline V gene sequence: CDR1 SGHRS, CDR2 YFSETQ. This CDR3 is built from 15 residues. With 5 bases removed from V and 0 bases from J, the gap between germline ends came to 13 bases. The CDR3 DNA is TGCGCCAGCAGGGTAGGGGCCTCTAGCACAGATACGCAGTATTTT. This encodes CASRVGASSTDTQYF.

The chain carries TRBV6-1 and TRBJ1-1; D possibly corresponds to TRBD1 (5 bases). CDR3 length: 15 residues. Germline assignment: CDR1 MNHNS and CDR2 SASEGT. Trimming stripped 4 bases from V and 5 bases from J, with 17 bases between. CDR3 nucleotides: TGTGCCAGCAGTGTGAGGCCAGGGAGGGTAACTGAAGCTTTCTTT. It codes for CASSVRPGRVTEAFF.

V and J are TRBV2 and TRBJ2-5, with 8 bases fitting TRBD2. The CDR3 has 15 residues. Germline loops: CDR1 SNHLY, CDR2 FYNNEI. The J segment lost 5 bases and the V segment lost 3 bases, leaving 8 bases of the junction unmatched. CDR3 sequence: CASSEGTRGAETQYF. The CDR3 region has the DNA TGTGCCAGCAGTGAGGGGACTAGGGGGGCGGAGACCCAGTACTTC.

The chain combines TRBV28 with TRBJ2-6; TRBD1 is a possible D gene (5 bases). The CDR3 runs to 14 residues. Trimming removed 7 bases from V and 0 bases from J, with 7 bases in between. Germline CDR1 and CDR2: MDHEN and SYDVKM. CDR3: CASKRGSGANVLTF. The DNA of the CDR3 is TGTGCCAGCAAAAGGGGCTCTGGGGCCAACGTCCTGACTTTC.